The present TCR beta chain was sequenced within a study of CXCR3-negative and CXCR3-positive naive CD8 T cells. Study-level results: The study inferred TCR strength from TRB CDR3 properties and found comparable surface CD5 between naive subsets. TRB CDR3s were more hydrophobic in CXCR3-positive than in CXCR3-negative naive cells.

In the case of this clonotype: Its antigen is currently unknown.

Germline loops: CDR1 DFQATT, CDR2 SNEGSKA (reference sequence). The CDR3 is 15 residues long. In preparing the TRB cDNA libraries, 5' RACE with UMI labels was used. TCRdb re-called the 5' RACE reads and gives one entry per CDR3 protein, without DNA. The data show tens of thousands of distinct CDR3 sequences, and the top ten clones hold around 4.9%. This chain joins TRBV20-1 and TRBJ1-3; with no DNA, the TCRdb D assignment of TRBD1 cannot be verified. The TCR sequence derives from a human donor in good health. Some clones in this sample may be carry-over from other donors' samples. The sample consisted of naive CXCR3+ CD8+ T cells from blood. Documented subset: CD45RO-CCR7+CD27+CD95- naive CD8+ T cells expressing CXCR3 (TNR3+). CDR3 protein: CSAPVDRGPGNTIYF.